The clone carrying this T cell receptor (beta chain) occurred a few times. Its target is unknown. These data belong to a study of T cells in Graves' hyperthyroidism and ophthalmopathy. Overall study results and limits: Clonotypes that were expanded in thyroid above 0.001 mostly appeared in blood too.

RNA transcripts provided the source from which TCR beta CDR3 regions were amplified. The HTBI set primed first-round TCR CDR3 RT-PCR. TCRdb redid the calling of the multiplex PCR reads with MiXCR, one entry per CDR3 protein. Among 340,000 or so distinct CDR3 sequences listed, 15% to 20% were seen once. The germline V gene has CDR1 LGHDT and CDR2 YNNKEL (reference sequence). This CDR3 has 15 residues. The junction had 6 bases not matched to a gene; V was cut back by 5 bases and J by 3 bases. Researchers barred patients who had uncontrolled infection, other autoimmune disease, pregnancy or lactation. The chain has TRBV3-1 and TRBJ2-3; 9 nucleotides match TRBD1. The material sequenced was blood. The TCR originated in a woman aged 45-65 years with Graves' hyperthyroidism. CDR3 loop: CASSARDRVTDTQYF. The CDR3 DNA sequence: TGTGCCAGCAGCGCGCGGGACAGGGTGACAGATACGCAGTATTTT.